This TCR beta chain was retrieved from a study of T cells in Graves' hyperthyroidism and ophthalmopathy. Study context: Upon initial diagnosis and before any treatment, peripheral blood was collected. Study results and caveats: Blood also held most thyroid clonotypes expanded beyond 0.001. Onset of ophthalmopathy came a median 6.5 months after the model predicted it.

Researchers amplified the TCR beta CDR3 regions from RNA transcripts. With the HTBI primer set, the TCR CDR3 went through a first round of RT-PCR. Using its own MiXCR run on the multiplex PCR reads, TCRdb lists one record per CDR3 protein. The sample holds 160,000 or so distinct CDR3 sequences, about a tenth seen once. Uncontrolled infection, other autoimmune disease, pregnancy or lactation disqualified patients from enrolment. With regard to this clonotype: The antigen remains undetermined.

The germline V gene encodes CDR1 KGHSH and CDR2 LQKENI. CDR3 length: 17 amino acids. The trim removed 0 bases at V and 5 bases at J, leaving 7 bases unmatched. The chain uses TRBV18 and TRBJ1-5, with TRBD1 matching 10 bases. This clonotype originated in a woman younger than 30 with Graves' hyperthyroidism that later progressed to Graves' ophthalmopathy. The sample was blood. The CDR3 sequence is CASSPPGTGENDQPQHF. In DNA, the CDR3 is TGTGCCAGCTCACCACCTGGGACAGGGGAGAATGATCAGCCCCAGCATTTT.